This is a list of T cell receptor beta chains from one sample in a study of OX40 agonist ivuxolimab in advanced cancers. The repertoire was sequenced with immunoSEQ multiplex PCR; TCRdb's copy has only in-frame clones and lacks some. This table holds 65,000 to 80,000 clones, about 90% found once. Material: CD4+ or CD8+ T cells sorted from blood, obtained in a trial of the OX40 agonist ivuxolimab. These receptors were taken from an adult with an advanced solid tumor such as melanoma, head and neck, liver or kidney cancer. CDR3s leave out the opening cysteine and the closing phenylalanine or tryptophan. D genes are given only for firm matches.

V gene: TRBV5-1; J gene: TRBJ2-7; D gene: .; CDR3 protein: ASSLDQSLSYEQY
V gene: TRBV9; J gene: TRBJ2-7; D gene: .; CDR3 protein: ASSEGSATYEQY
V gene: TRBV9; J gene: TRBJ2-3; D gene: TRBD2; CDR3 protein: ASSVVPPAGGSTDTQY
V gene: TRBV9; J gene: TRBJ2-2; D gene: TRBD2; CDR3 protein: ASSTRGAGELF
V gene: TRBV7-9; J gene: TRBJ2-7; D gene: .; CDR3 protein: ASSLAGSVYEQY
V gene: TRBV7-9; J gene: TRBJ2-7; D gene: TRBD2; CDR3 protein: ASSPPAGDRGYEQY
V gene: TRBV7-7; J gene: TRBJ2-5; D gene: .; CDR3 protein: ASSLAPADQETQY
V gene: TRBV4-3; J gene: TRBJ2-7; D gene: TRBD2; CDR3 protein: ASSQDGLAGGPFYEQY
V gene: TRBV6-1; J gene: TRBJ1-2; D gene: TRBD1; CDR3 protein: ASSVDRGDGYT
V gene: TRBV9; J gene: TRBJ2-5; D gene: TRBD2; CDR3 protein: ASSVGGGYGETQY
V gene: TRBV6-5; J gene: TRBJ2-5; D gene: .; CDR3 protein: ASRRGRQGETQY
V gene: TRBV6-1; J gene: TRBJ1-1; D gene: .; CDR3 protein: ASSEGRYTEAF
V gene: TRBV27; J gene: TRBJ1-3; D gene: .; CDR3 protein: ASSPALYGNTIY
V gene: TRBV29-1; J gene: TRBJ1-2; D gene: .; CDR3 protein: SVPGQANYGYT
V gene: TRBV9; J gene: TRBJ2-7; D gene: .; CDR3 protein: ASGTGGSSYEQY
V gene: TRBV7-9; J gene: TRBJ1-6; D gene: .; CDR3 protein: ASSLVLGNSPLH
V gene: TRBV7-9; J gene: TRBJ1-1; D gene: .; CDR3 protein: ASSPLRGPNTEAF
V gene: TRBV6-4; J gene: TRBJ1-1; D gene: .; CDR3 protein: ASRLSPETGSESATEAF
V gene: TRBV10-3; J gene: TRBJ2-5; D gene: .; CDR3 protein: AISGTKGQSIQETQY
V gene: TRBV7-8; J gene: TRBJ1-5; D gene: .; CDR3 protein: ASTPRGGRFQPQH
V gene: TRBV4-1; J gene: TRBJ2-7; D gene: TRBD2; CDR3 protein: ASSQATSGGFYEQY
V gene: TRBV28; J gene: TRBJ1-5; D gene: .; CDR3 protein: ASSRPIRASQPQH
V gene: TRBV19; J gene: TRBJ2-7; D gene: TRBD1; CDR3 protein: ASSIRQGDGEQY
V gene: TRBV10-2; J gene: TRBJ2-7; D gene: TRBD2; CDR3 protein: ASSEERLAGPFSYEQY
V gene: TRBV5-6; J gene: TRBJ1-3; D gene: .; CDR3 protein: ASSFGQGHYSGNTIY
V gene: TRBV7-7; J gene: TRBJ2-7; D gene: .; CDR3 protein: ASSPDGYEQY
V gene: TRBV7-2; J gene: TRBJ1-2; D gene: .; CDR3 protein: ANSPWGDNYGYT
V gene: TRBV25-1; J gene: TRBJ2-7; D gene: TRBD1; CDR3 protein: ASSEWRQGAEEQY
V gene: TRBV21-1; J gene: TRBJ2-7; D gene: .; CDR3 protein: ASSTRGTGPSYEQY
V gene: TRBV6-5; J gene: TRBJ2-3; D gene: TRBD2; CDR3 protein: ASSSGTSADTDTQY
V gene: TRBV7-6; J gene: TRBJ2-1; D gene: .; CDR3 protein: ASSLSQRELGYREQF
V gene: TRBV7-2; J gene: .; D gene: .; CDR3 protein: ASSFSYEQY
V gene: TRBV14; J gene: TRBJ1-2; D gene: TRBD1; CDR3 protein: ASSPGTGNYGYT
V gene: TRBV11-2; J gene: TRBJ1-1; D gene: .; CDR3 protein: ASSRTGTEAF
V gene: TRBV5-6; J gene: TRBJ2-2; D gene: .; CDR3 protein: ASSSLVQGGTGELF
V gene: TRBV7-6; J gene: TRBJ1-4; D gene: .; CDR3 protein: ASSLEAHNEKLF
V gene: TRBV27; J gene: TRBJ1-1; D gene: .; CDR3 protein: ASSEGVTMNTEAF
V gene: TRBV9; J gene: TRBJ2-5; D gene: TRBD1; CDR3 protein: ASSVAQGEYQETQY
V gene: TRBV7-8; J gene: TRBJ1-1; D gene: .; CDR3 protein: ASSTGYNTEAF
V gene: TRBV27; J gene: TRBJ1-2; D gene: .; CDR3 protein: ASSLSKGEVNYGYT
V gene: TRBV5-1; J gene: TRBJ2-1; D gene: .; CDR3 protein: ASSLVVAHNYNEQF
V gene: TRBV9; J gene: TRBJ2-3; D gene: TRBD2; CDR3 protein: ASSYNPGGEDGDTQY
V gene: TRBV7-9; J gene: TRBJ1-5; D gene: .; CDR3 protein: ASSLTNQPQH
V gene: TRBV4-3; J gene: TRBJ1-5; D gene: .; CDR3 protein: ASSQGTTGSNQPQH
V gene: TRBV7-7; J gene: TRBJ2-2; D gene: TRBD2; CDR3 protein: ASSLSAGGTGELF
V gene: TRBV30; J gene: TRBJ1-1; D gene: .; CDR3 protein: AWSVPEGDTEAF
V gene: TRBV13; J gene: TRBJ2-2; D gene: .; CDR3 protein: ASSPRESGELF
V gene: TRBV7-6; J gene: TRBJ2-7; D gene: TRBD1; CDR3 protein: ASSSRQGGSYEQY
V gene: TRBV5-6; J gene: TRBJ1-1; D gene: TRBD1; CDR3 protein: ASSQGQGRGTAF
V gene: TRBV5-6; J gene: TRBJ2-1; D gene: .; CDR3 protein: ASSPNFGNEQF